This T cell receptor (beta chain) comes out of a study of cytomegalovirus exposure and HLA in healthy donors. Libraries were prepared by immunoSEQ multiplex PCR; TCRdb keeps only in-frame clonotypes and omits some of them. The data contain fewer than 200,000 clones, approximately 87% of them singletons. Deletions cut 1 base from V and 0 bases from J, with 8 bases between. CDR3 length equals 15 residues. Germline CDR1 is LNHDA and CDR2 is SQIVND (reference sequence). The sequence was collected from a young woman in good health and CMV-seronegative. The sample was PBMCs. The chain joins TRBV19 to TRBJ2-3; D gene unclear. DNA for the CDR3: TGTGCCAGTAGTATAGGGGCAGTGAGCACAGATACGCAGTATTTT. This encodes CASSIGAVSTDTQYF.